The next 18 T cell receptor beta chains were all read from a single sample in a study of cytomegalovirus exposure and HLA in healthy donors. The PCR employed 60 Vbeta primers together with 13 Jbeta primers. Only in-frame clones appear in the TCRdb table, and some are missing; sequencing was by immunoSEQ multiplex PCR. The data show 95,000 to 110,000 clones, more than 65% seen once. Sequenced material: PBMCs. The receptors here all came from a woman aged 18-29 years in good health and CMV-seropositive.

This clone was seen once. This chain links TRBV18 with TRBJ2-7; 8 bases are a match to TRBD2. This CDR3 spans 18 amino acids. The germline CDR1 and CDR2 sequences are KGHSH and LQKENI. After removal of 6 bases from V and 3 bases from J, the junction contained 19 bases not matched to a gene. CDR3 sequence reads: CASSATRGGDTRFYEQYF. CDR3 nucleotide sequence: TGTGCCAGCTCCGCGACCCGGGGGGGGGACACCAGATTCTACGAGCAGTACTTC.

The gene calls are TRBV19 and TRBJ2-1; perhaps TRBD2 as D (6 bases). The ends were cut back, 9 bases at V and 3 bases at J, with 12 bases in the middle. The CDR3 runs 13 residues. Germline V gene data show CDR1 as LNHDA and CDR2 as SQIVND (reference sequence). Written as DNA, the CDR3 is TGTGCCAGCTCGGGACTTATCTACAATGAGCAGTTCTTC. It translates to CASSGLIYNEQFF.

This clone was detected a few times. The rearrangement links TRBV2 to TRBJ2-5; possible D gene TRBD2, 6 bases. The CDR3 sequence is 16 residues long. V gave up 7 bases and J gave up 2 bases, with 20 bases separating them. Germline CDR1 and CDR2: SNHLY and FYNNEI. In DNA form, the CDR3 reads TGTGCCAGCAAGCCTCTTGCGGCGGGACGACAAGAGACCCAGTACTTC. This encodes CASKPLAAGRQETQYF.

The CDR3 DNA sequence: TGTGCCAGCAGTTTAATAGGGGGGGACTATGGCTACACCTTC. This gives the protein CASSLIGGDYGYTF. The rearrangement joins TRBV28 to TRBJ1-2; D is possibly TRBD1 (6 bases). The germline V and J ends were trimmed by 2 bases and 3 bases, with 10 bases remaining between them. Germline V lookup: CDR1 MDHEN, CDR2 SYDVKM. The CDR3 totals 14 residues.

This clone was seen just once. The chain carries TRBV14 and TRBJ2-7, with D maybe TRBD1 (6 bases). The germline V gene has CDR1 SGHDN and CDR2 FVKESK. The CDR3 is 14 residues long. The V gene lost 5 bases and the J gene lost 6 bases, with 17 bases spanning the gap. CDR3 residues: CASSTRGRVSEQYF. The CDR3 coding sequence is TGTGCCAGCAGCACCAGGGGCAGGGTGTCCGAGCAGTACTTC. Drawing the rest from reference TRBV14 and TRBJ2-7, the complete variable domain is EAGVTQFPSHSVIEKGQTVTLRCDPISGHDNLYWYRRVMGKEIKFLLHFVKESKQDESGMPNNRFLAERTGGTYSTLKVQPAELEDSGVYFCASSTRGRVSEQYFGPGTRLTVT.

This chain connects TRBV2 to TRBJ1-5; 7 bases are shared with TRBD1. This CDR3 spans 13 amino acids. The ends lost 11 bases at V and 6 bases at J; junction bases unmatched: 10. CDR1 is SNHLY, CDR2 FYNNEI, per germline. DNA for the CDR3: TGTGCCGGTAGACAGGGCTTGGGTCAGCCCCAGCATTTT. Translation gives CAGRQGLGQPQHF.

This chain links TRBV19 with TRBJ1-1; TRBD1 might be the D (5 bases). Germline-derived CDR1 and CDR2 are LNHDA and SQIVND (reference sequence). The CDR3 runs 14 residues. Trimming took 0 bases from V and 6 from J, leaving 11 bases between them. The CDR3 is CASSIDYRTPEAFF. The CDR3 bases are TGTGCCAGTAGTATAGATTACAGGACACCTGAAGCTTTCTTT.

J is TRBJ2-7 and V is TRBV19, with 9 bases aligning to TRBD2. Germline lookup yields CDR1 LNHDA and CDR2 SQIVND (reference sequence). The CDR3 consists of 15 residues. J gave up 2 bases and V 5 bases, and 7 bases lay outside the gene matches. CDR3 residues: CASSFSGSGTYEQYF. CDR3 DNA sequence: TGTGCCAGTAGTTTTAGCGGGAGTGGGACCTACGAGCAGTACTTC.

This chain's CDR3 is CASSYDRGPFEQYF. CDR3 nucleotides: TGTGCCAGCAGCTATGACAGGGGGCCCTTCGAGCAGTACTTC. The V and J genes are TRBV7-2 and TRBJ2-5; TRBD1 aligns across 10 bases. The J call may not be correct, given that the DNA end is closer to TRBJ2-7. The CDR3 is made up of 14 amino acids. CDR1 is SGHTA and CDR2 is FQGNSA in the germline V gene.

The chain has TRBV16 and TRBJ2-1; 11 bases fit TRBD1. Per the germline V gene, CDR1 is KGHSY and CDR2 is FQNENV. V lost 4 bases to trimming and J lost 6 bases; unmatched junction nucleotides: 5. The CDR3 covers 15 residues. The CDR3 coding sequence is TGTGCCAGCAGCCCACCGGGACAGGGGGGCAATGAGCAGTTCTTC. Encoded protein: CASSPPGQGGNEQFF.

This chain uses TRBV7-9 with TRBJ2-5, with no clear D. The CDR3 has 13 residues. Germline assignment: CDR1 SEHNR and CDR2 FQNEAQ (reference sequence). The V and J ends lost 1 base and 4 bases respectively, with 7 bases between them. The CDR3 loop reads CASSLGLRETQYF. CDR3 coding DNA: TGTGCCAGCAGCTTAGGACTGAGAGAGACCCAGTACTTC.

V is TRBV7-6 and J is TRBJ2-7; 9 positions match TRBD2. The CDR3 contains 18 residues. Trimming removed 5 bases from V and 0 bases from J; junction bases left unmatched: 14. The germline gives CDR1 SGHVS, CDR2 FNYEAQ. The CDR3 is CASSPRWGGSGSSYEQYF. DNA for the CDR3: TGTGCCAGCAGCCCCCGATGGGGGGGTAGCGGGAGCTCCTACGAGCAGTACTTC.

V gene TRBV11-2 combines with J gene TRBJ2-7; D may be TRBD1 (6 bases). Germline V CDR1 and CDR2: SGHAT, FQNNGV. Trimming shortened V by 0 bases and J by 5 bases, and 14 bases separated the two germline ends. The CDR3 extends over 15 amino acids. This chain's CDR3 is CASSLDRGRLNEQYF. The CDR3 DNA reads TGTGCCAGCAGCTTAGACAGGGGACGGCTTAACGAGCAGTACTTC.

The chain carries TRBV29-1 and TRBJ2-3; TRBD2 matches at 10 bases. V was clipped by 6 bases and J by 1 base; unmatched bases: 4. Germline lookup yields CDR1 SQVTM and CDR2 ANQGSEA. CDR3 size: 14 residues. CDR3 region: CSVPAGGRTDTQYF. CDR3 sequence (DNA): TGCAGCGTCCCAGCGGGGGGGCGCACAGATACGCAGTATTTT.

The genes are TRBV6-6 and TRBJ2-1, with 7 bases lining up with TRBD2. CDR1 MNHNY and CDR2 SVGAGI come from the germline V gene (reference sequence). This CDR3 region has 16 residues. V shed 6 bases and J 2 bases; nucleotides not matched to a gene: 10. The chain's CDR3 is CASSTGLVRTYNEQFF. The CDR3 region has the DNA TGTGCCAGCAGCACAGGACTAGTTAGAACCTACAATGAGCAGTTCTTC.

This clone was detected only a few times. The chain recombines TRBV11-2 with TRBJ2-2, with D maybe TRBD2 (6 bases). V lost 1 base, J lost 2 bases, and 8 bases lay in between. Germline-derived CDR1 and CDR2 are SGHAT and FQNNGV. The CDR3 is made up of 15 amino acids. In DNA form, the CDR3 reads TGTGCCAGCAGCTTAGTGCGGGGAAACACCGGGGAGCTGTTTTTT. Translated: CASSLVRGNTGELFF.

V gene TRBV4-1 combines with J gene TRBJ1-5, with D perhaps TRBD1 (6 bases). CDR3 size: 15 residues. V dropped 2 bases and J dropped 7 bases, with 15 bases sitting between them. Germline V gene sequence: CDR1 MGHRA, CDR2 YSYEKL. The CDR3 nucleotides read TGCGCCAGCAGCCAAATACAGGGAATCGGACAGCCCCAGCATTTT. Its translation is CASSQIQGIGQPQHF.

The chain uses TRBV2 and TRBJ1-3; D is unresolved. Germline V gene sequence: CDR1 SNHLY, CDR2 FYNNEI. This CDR3 has 15 residues. Trimming shortened V by 5 bases and J by 0 bases, and 11 bases separated the two germline ends. Written as DNA, the CDR3 is TGTGCCAGCAGTTCTGGGAGGTCCTCTGGAAACACCATATATTTT. It codes for CASSSGRSSGNTIYF.